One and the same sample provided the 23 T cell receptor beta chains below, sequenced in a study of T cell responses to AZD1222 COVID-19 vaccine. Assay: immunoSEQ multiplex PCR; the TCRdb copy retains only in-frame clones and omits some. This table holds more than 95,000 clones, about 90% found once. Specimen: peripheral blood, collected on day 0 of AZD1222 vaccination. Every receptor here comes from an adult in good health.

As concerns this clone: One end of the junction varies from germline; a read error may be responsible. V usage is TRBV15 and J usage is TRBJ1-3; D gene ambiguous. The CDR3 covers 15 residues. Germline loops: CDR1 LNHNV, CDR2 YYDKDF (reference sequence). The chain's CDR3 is CATSRDSLSGNTIYF. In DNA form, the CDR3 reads TGTGCCACCAGTAGAGACTCACTCTCTGGAAACACCATATATTTT.

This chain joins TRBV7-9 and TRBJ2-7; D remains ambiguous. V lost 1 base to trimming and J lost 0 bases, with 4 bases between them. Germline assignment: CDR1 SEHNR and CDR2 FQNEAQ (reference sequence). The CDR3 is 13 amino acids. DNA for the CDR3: TGTGCCAGCAGCTTAGAGGACTCCTACGAGCAGTACTTC. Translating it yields CASSLEDSYEQYF.

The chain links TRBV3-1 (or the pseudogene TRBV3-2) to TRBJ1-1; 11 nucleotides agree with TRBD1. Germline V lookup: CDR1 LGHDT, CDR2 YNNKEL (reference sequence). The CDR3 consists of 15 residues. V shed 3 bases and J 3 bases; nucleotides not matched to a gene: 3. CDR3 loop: CASSQDRGLDTEAFF. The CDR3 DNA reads TGTGCCAGCAGCCAGGACAGGGGGCTGGACACTGAAGCTTTCTTT.

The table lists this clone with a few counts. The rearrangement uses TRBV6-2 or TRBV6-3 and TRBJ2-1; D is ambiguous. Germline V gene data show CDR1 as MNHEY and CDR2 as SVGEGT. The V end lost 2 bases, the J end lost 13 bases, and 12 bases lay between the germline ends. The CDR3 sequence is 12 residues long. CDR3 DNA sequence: TGTGCCAGCAGTTACCCAGAACTGGAACAGTTCTTC. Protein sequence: CASSYPELEQFF.

The CDR3 DNA reads as TGTGCCAGCAGCTTAGATAGGTTCACAGATACGCAGTATTTT. It is translated as CASSLDRFTDTQYF. The gene calls are TRBV7-2 and TRBJ2-3; D call uncertain. V was clipped by 1 base and J by 2 bases, with 7 bases between them. Germline assignment: CDR1 SGHTA and CDR2 FQGNSA. The CDR3 runs to 14 residues.

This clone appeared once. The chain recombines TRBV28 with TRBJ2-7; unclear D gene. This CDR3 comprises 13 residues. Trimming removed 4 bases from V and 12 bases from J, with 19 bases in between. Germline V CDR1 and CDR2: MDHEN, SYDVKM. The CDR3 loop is CASSWASDPRMYF. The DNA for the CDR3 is TGTGCCAGCAGTTGGGCGTCCGACCCCCGGATGTACTTC.

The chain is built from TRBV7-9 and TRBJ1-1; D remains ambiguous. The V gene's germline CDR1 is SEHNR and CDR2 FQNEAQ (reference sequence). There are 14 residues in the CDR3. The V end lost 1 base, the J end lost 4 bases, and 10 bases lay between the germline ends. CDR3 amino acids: CASSLGQRITEAFF. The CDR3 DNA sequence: TGTGCCAGCAGCTTAGGTCAGAGAATCACTGAAGCTTTCTTT.

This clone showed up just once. The DNA of the CDR3 is TGTGCCAGCAGTTACTCGGGCCAGGCGGGCTTTTCACCCCTCCACTTT. Residues: CASSYSGQAGFSPLHF. This chain uses TRBV6-5 with TRBJ1-6; D is unresolved. The CDR3 has 16 residues. Trimming cost V 0 bases and J 9 bases, with 15 bases left between them. Germline-derived CDR1 and CDR2 are MNHEY and SVGAGI.

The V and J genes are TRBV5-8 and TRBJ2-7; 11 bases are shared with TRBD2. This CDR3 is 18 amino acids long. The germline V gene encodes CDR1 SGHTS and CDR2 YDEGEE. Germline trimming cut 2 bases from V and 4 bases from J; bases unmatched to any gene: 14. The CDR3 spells CASSFLGTSGSAVYEQYF. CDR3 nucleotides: TGTGCCAGCAGCTTTTTAGGAACTAGCGGGAGTGCAGTGTACGAGCAGTACTTC. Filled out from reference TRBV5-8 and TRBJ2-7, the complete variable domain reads EAGVTQSPTHLIKTRGQQATLRCSPISGHTSVYWYQQALGLGLQFLLWYDEGEERNRGNFPPRFSGRQFPNYSSELNVNALELEDSALYLCASSFLGTSGSAVYEQYFGPGTRLTVT.

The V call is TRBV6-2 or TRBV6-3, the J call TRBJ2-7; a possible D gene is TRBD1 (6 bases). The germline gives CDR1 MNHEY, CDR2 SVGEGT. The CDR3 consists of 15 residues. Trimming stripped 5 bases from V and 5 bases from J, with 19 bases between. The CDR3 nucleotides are TGTGCCAGCAGTCTAGCCGGGACACTCAATCACGAGCAGTACTTC. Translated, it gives CASSLAGTLNHEQYF.

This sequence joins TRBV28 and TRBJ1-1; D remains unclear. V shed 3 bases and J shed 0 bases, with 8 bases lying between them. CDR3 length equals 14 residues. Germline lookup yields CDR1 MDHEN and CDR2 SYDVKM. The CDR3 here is CASSFGGLNTEAFF. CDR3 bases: TGTGCCAGCAGTTTCGGAGGATTGAACACTGAAGCTTTCTTT.

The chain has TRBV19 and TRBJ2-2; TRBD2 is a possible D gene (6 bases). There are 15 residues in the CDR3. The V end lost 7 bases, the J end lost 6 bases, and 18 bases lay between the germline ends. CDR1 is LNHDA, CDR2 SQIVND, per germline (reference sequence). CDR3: CASTSLGGMAGELFF. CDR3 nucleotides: TGTGCCAGTACTTCCTTAGGCGGGATGGCCGGGGAGCTGTTTTTT.

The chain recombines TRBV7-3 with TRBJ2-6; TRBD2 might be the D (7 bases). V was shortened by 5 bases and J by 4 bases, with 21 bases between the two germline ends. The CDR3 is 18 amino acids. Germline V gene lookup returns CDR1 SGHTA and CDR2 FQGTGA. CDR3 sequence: CASSKGRGALGGANVLTF. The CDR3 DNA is TGTGCCAGCAGCAAAGGCCGGGGGGCCCTTGGGGGGGCCAACGTCCTGACTTTC.

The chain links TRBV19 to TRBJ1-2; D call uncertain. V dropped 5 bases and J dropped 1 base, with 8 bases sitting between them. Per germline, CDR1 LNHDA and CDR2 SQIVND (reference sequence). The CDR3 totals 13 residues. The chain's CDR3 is CASSRMINYGYTF. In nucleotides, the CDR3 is TGTGCCAGTAGTCGGATGATTAACTATGGCTACACCTTC.

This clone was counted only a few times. The CDR3 sequence is CASSLGQGNSPLHF. The CDR3 coding sequence is TGTGCCAGCAGTTTAGGGCAGGGGAATTCACCCCTCCACTTT. This chain links TRBV28 with TRBJ1-6, with TRBD1 as a possible D gene (6 bases). Trimming cost V 2 bases and J 7 bases, with 9 bases left between them. This CDR3 region has 14 residues. The germline gives CDR1 MDHEN, CDR2 SYDVKM. Together with reference TRBV28 and TRBJ1-6, the CDR3 gives the full variable domain: DVKVTQSSRYLVKRTGEKVFLECVQDMDHENMFWYRQDPGLGLRLIYFSYDVKMKEKGDIPEGYSVSREKKERFSLILESASTNQTSMYLCASSLGQGNSPLHFGNGTRLTVT.

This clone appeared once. The CDR3 is CASSQDTYQPQHF. In DNA, the CDR3 is TGCGCCAGCAGCCAAGACACCTATCAGCCCCAGCATTTT. The gene calls are TRBV4-1 and TRBJ1-5; D unresolved. Germline V gene sequence: CDR1 MGHRA, CDR2 YSYEKL. The CDR3 is 13 residues long. The V end lost 0 bases, the J end lost 5 bases, and 5 bases lay between the germline ends.

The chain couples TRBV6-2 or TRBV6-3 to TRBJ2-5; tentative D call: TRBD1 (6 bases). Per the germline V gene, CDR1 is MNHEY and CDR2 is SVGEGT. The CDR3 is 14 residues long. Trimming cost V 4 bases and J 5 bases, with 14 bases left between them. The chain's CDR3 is CASSFLQGRETQYF. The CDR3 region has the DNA TGTGCCAGCAGTTTTTTACAGGGCCGCGAGACCCAGTACTTC.

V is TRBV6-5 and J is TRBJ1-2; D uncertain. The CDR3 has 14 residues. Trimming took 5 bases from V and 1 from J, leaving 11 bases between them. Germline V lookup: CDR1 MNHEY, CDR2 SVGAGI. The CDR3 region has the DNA TGTGCCAGCAGTCAACTACAGAATAACTATGGCTACACCTTC. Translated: CASSQLQNNYGYTF.

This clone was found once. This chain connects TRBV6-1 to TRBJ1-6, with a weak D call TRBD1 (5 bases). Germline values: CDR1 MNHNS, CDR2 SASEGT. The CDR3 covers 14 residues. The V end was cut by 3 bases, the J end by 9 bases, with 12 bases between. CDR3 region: CASSEPGTGSPLHF. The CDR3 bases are TGTGCCAGCAGTGAGCCAGGGACTGGTTCACCCCTCCACTTT.

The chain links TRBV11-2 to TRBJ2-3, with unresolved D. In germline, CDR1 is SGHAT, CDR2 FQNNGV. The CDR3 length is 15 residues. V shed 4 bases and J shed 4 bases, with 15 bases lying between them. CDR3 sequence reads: CASSSALKEPDTQYF. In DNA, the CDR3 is TGTGCCAGCAGCTCCGCGTTGAAGGAGCCAGATACGCAGTATTTT.

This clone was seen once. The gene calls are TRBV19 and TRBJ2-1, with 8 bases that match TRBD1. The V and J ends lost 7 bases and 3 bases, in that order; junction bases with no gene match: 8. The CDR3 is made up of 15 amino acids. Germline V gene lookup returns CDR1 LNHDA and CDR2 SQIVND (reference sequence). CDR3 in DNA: TGTGCCAGTACCCGGGGACAGGCCTTCTACAATGAGCAGTTCTTC. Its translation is CASTRGQAFYNEQFF.

CDR3 protein: CASSSSAGISYEQYF. Here the CDR3 DNA reads TGTGCCAGCAGTTCCTCAGCGGGAATCTCCTACGAGCAGTACTTC. The genes are TRBV28 and TRBJ2-7; 7 bases agree with TRBD2. This CDR3 has 15 amino acids. Germline loops: CDR1 MDHEN, CDR2 SYDVKM. V lost 4 bases and J lost 0; bases outside the gene matches: 6.

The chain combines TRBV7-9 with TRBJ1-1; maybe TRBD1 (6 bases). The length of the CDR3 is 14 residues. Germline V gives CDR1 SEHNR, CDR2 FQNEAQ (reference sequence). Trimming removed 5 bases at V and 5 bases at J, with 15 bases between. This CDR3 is CASSPSTGLTEAFF. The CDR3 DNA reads TGTGCCAGCAGCCCCTCAACAGGGTTAACTGAAGCTTTCTTT.